These T cell receptor beta chains were read from a single sample in a study of OX40 agonist ivuxolimab in advanced cancers. Clones were read by immunoSEQ multiplex PCR, and TCRdb kept only the in-frame ones, dropping some. This table has 65,000 to 95,000 clones, about 82% appearing once. The sequencing used CD4+ or CD8+ T cells sorted from blood, collected in a trial of the OX40 agonist ivuxolimab. These TCRs come from an adult with an advanced solid tumor such as melanoma, head and neck, liver or kidney cancer. CDR3s include the opening cysteine and the closing phenylalanine or tryptophan. The D gene is left open where the match is weak. The size entry is marked missing in some rows and otherwise reads once, few, many or a size class.

j_call: TRBJ2-7; v_call: TRBV7-8; d_call: TRBD2; clone_size: NA; cdr3_nt: TGTGCCAGCAGCGCACAACTAGCGGGGGGCTACGAGCAGTACTTC; cdr3_aa: CASSAQLAGGYEQYF
j_call: TRBJ1-1; v_call: TRBV19; d_call: TRBD1; clone_size: NA; cdr3_nt: TGTGCCAGTAGAGAGGGACAGGGATGGACTGAAGCTTTCTTT; cdr3_aa: CASREGQGWTEAFF
j_call: TRBJ2-1; v_call: TRBV10-2; d_call: TRBD1; clone_size: NA; cdr3_nt: TGCGCCAGCAGTGAGTTTTGGGACAGGGGCAATGTAGTCCCCTACAATGAGCAGTTCTTC; cdr3_aa: CASSEFWDRGNVVPYNEQFF
j_call: TRBJ1-6; v_call: TRBV25-1; d_call: NA; clone_size: NA; cdr3_nt: TGTGCCAGCAGTGAATCGGGTTCGTGGAATTCACCCCTCCACTTT; cdr3_aa: CASSESGSWNSPLHF
j_call: TRBJ2-5; v_call: TRBV5-4; d_call: TRBD1; clone_size: NA; cdr3_nt: TGTGCCAGCAGCTTAGAGACAGGGGGCTACGAGACCCAGTACTTC; cdr3_aa: CASSLETGGYETQYF
j_call: TRBJ2-5; v_call: TRBV7-2; d_call: NA; clone_size: NA; cdr3_nt: TGTGCCAGCAGCTTAGCTACGGCGACCCAGTACTTC; cdr3_aa: CASSLATATQYF
j_call: TRBJ1-6; v_call: TRBV21-1; d_call: NA; clone_size: NA; cdr3_nt: TGTGCCAGGGTTAAGATTCCTGTTAGATCAGGCCACTTT; cdr3_aa: CARVKIPVRSGHF
j_call: TRBJ1-1; v_call: TRBV7-6; d_call: NA; clone_size: NA; cdr3_nt: TGTGCCAGCAGCACCGGGACTGAAGCTTTCTTT; cdr3_aa: CASSTGTEAFF
j_call: TRBJ2-7; v_call: TRBV29-1; d_call: TRBD2; clone_size: NA; cdr3_nt: TGCAGCGTTGGTCTGGGGGGGAGTAACCACGAGCAGTACTTC; cdr3_aa: CSVGLGGSNHEQYF
j_call: TRBJ2-4; v_call: TRBV4-1; d_call: TRBD2; clone_size: NA; cdr3_nt: TGCGCCAGCAGCCTAAGCGGGGGGGATATTCAGTACTTC; cdr3_aa: CASSLSGGDIQYF
j_call: TRBJ2-1; v_call: TRBV9; d_call: TRBD1; clone_size: once; cdr3_nt: TGTGCCAGCAGCGCGGGACAGTACAATGAGCAGTTCTTC; cdr3_aa: CASSAGQYNEQFF
j_call: TRBJ1-1; v_call: TRBV11-3; d_call: NA; clone_size: NA; cdr3_nt: TGTGCCAGCAGCCCCGGACAGAACACTGAAGCTTTCTTT; cdr3_aa: CASSPGQNTEAFF
j_call: TRBJ2-7; v_call: TRBV11-3; d_call: NA; clone_size: NA; cdr3_nt: TGTGCCAGCAGCTCCCAGCGTGAGGGGAACTACGAGCAGTACTTC; cdr3_aa: CASSSQREGNYEQYF
j_call: TRBJ1-1; v_call: TRBV11-2; d_call: NA; clone_size: once; cdr3_nt: TGTGCCAGCAGCGCAGAAGGTACAGGCGCCCTTACTGAAGCTTTCTTT; cdr3_aa: CASSAEGTGALTEAFF
j_call: TRBJ2-2; v_call: TRBV15; d_call: NA; clone_size: NA; cdr3_nt: TGTGCCACCGCTCCGGGCTTCGCGAACACCGGGGAGCTGTTTTTT; cdr3_aa: CATAPGFANTGELFF
j_call: TRBJ1-6; v_call: TRBV9; d_call: TRBD1; clone_size: NA; cdr3_nt: TGTGCCAGCCGACAGGGCCATAATTCACCCCTCCACTTT; cdr3_aa: CASRQGHNSPLHF
j_call: TRBJ2-2; v_call: TRBV9; d_call: TRBD1; clone_size: NA; cdr3_nt: TGTGCCAGCAGTGATCCGGGACAGGGGGGGACCGGGGAGCTGTTTTTT; cdr3_aa: CASSDPGQGGTGELFF
j_call: TRBJ2-1; v_call: TRBV18; d_call: NA; clone_size: NA; cdr3_nt: TGTGCCAGCTCACCATTAGGACAGTCCTACAATGAGCAGTTCTTC; cdr3_aa: CASSPLGQSYNEQFF
j_call: TRBJ2-1; v_call: TRBV7-3; d_call: NA; clone_size: NA; cdr3_nt: TGTGCCAGCAGCCCGACTTCATACAATGAGCAGTTCTTC; cdr3_aa: CASSPTSYNEQFF
j_call: TRBJ2-1; v_call: TRBV9; d_call: NA; clone_size: NA; cdr3_nt: TGTGCCAGCAGCCCCCGGGAGGGGGCCTCGGATGAGCAGTTCTTC; cdr3_aa: CASSPREGASDEQFF
j_call: TRBJ2-7; v_call: TRBV7-2; d_call: TRBD2; clone_size: NA; cdr3_nt: TGTGCCAGCAGCCGCGGGGGGGCCCTCTCCTACGAGCAGTACTTC; cdr3_aa: CASSRGGALSYEQYF
j_call: TRBJ1-2; v_call: TRBV5-5; d_call: TRBD1; clone_size: NA; cdr3_nt: TGTGCCAGCAGTTTCGGACAGGAGAACTATGGCTACACCTTC; cdr3_aa: CASSFGQENYGYTF
j_call: TRBJ2-1; v_call: TRBV27; d_call: NA; clone_size: NA; cdr3_nt: TGTGCCAGCCGGAGTGTAGCAGGGGCGGTCGGTGAGCAGTTCTTC; cdr3_aa: CASRSVAGAVGEQFF